The source of this TCR beta chain is a study of tumor-infiltrating lymphocytes in primary liver carcinoma. This CDR3 contains 20 residues. Germline trimming cut 0 bases from V and 4 bases from J; bases unmatched to any gene: 16. CDR1 is MNHGY and CDR2 is SVAAGI in the germline V gene. TCR beta cDNA was reverse-transcribed from about 500 ng of total RNA. The reaction used a constant-region primer and ProtoScript II reverse transcriptase. Generation of the TCR beta libraries relied on three nested multiplex PCR rounds using slightly modified ARM-PCR. It was with TRBV1-TRBV30 forward primers and a C-beta reverse primer that the first two PCR rounds were run, at approximately 10 cycles each. From the multiplex PCR reads, TCRdb called clonotypes with MiXCR, one entry per CDR3 protein. The table includes over 35,000 distinct CDR3 sequences, 74% detected once. To note about this clonotype: No antigen is known for it. Lacking the conserved final phenylalanine or tryptophan, this CDR3 likely reflects a read error.

Whole-study findings and limits: Whereas tumor region pairs overlapped more, tumor-adjacent and tumor-blood pairs overlapped less. The top-250-clone fraction was significantly higher in tumors than in blood (p = 0.039).

Co-extraction of both nucleic acids (RNA and DNA) used about 18-34 mg of unsorted bulk tissue. Every tumor specimen contained over 80% viable tumor cells. What was sequenced was liver tumor tissue from sampling region 4. As for subset: tumor region T4, right-lateral pole. The receptor comes from a man aged 40-55 years with primary liver carcinoma and hepatitis B virus infection. The V and J genes are TRBV6-9 and TRBJ2-1, with 9 positions matching TRBD2. The DNA for the CDR3 is TGTGCCAGCAGTTATTCCGCGGGAGGGCCCGATTGGAGCTCTTACAATGAGCAGTTCCTC. This translates into CASSYSAGGPDWSSYNEQFL.